Following are 21 T cell receptor beta chains from one sample sequenced in a study of cytomegalovirus exposure and HLA in healthy donors. Both 60 Vbeta primers and 13 Jbeta primers went into the PCR. Sequencing used immunoSEQ multiplex PCR; TCRdb keeps in-frame clones, though not all of them. The sample has about 50,000 clones, around 70% seen once. The sample consisted of PBMCs. Receptors were obtained from a woman in her fifties or sixties in good health and CMV-seronegative.

This clone was seen only a few times. The chain links TRBV25-1 to TRBJ1-6; tentatively, D is TRBD1 (6 bases). V was cut by 7 bases and J by 7 bases, with 11 bases left in between. This CDR3 is 13 amino acids long. Germline V CDR1 and CDR2: MGHDK, SYGVNS. This CDR3 reads CASKTGNNSPLHF. CDR3 in DNA: TGTGCCAGCAAAACAGGGAACAATTCACCCCTCCACTTT.

This chain uses TRBV4-3 with TRBJ2-3, with D perhaps TRBD2 (5 bases). Trimming cost V 0 bases and J 7 bases, with 14 bases left between them. Germline V gives CDR1 LGHNA, CDR2 YSLEER. This CDR3 is built from 15 residues. CDR3 sequence: CASSQDRGSTNTQYF. The CDR3 DNA reads as TGCGCCAGCAGCCAAGACAGAGGGAGCACGAATACGCAGTATTTT.

The chain employs TRBV2 and TRBJ1-2; maybe TRBD1 (6 bases). The CDR3 covers 13 residues. The germline V and J ends were trimmed by 6 bases and 4 bases, with 12 bases remaining between them. Germline V gene sequence: CDR1 SNHLY, CDR2 FYNNEI. CDR3: CASRRDTLYGYTF. Written as DNA, the CDR3 is TGTGCCAGCAGAAGGGACACCCTCTATGGCTACACCTTC.

This clone was seen once. The chain is built from TRBV6-5 and TRBJ1-3; possible D gene TRBD1, 5 bases. Germline CDR1 is MNHEY and CDR2 is SVGAGI. This CDR3 is built from 14 residues. V was clipped by 4 bases and J by 4 bases, with 11 bases between them. In DNA form, the CDR3 reads TGTGCCAGCAGTTCCGAGGGACTAGGAAACACCATATATTTT. This sequence encodes CASSSEGLGNTIYF.

V gene TRBV4-2 combines with J gene TRBJ2-7; possible D gene TRBD2, 6 bases. V was clipped by 1 base and J by 0 bases, with 16 bases between them. Germline loops: CDR1 LGHNA, CDR2 YNFKEQ. The CDR3 runs to 17 residues. CDR3 sequence: CASSQAVGAGSSYEQYF. CDR3 sequence (DNA): TGTGCCAGCAGCCAAGCAGTCGGGGCGGGGAGCTCCTACGAGCAGTACTTC.

The V call is TRBV7-2, the J call TRBJ1-2; D is undetermined. The CDR3 extends over 14 amino acids. Germline CDR1 is SGHTA and CDR2 is FQGNSA. With 3 bases removed from V and 7 bases from J, the gap between germline ends came to 15 bases. For the CDR3, the DNA is TGTGCCAGCAGCTTCGACCGGGGTGGAGGTGGCTACACCTTC. Translating it yields CASSFDRGGGGYTF.

The chain couples TRBV5-1 to TRBJ2-5; maybe TRBD2 (6 bases). CDR1 is SGHRS, CDR2 YFSETQ, per germline. The CDR3 runs 14 residues. V was cut by 4 bases and J by 4 bases, with 14 bases left in between. The CDR3 protein is CASSAPGVSETQYF. DNA for the CDR3: TGCGCCAGCAGCGCTCCGGGGGTTTCAGAGACCCAGTACTTC.

The chain combines TRBV9 with TRBJ2-1; 11 bases align to TRBD2. The V and J ends lost 4 bases and 15 bases, in that order; junction bases with no gene match: 12. CDR3 length equals 14 residues. Germline loops: CDR1 SGDLS, CDR2 YYNGEE. CDR3 amino acids: CASSPREASGGWFF. The CDR3 nucleotides are TGTGCCAGCAGCCCTCGTGAGGCTAGCGGGGGGTGGTTCTTC. The whole variable domain, remainder taken from reference TRBV9 and TRBJ2-1, is DSGVTQTPKHLITATGQRVTLRCSPRSGDLSVYWYQQSLDQGLQFLIQYYNGEERAKGNILERFSAQQFPDLHSELNLSSLELGDSALYFCASSPREASGGWFFGPGTRLTVL.

The chain recombines TRBV11-3 with TRBJ2-3, with D possibly TRBD2 on 5 matching bases. Trimming left V 8 bases short and J 2 bases short, with 17 bases between. Germline values: CDR1 SGHNT, CDR2 YENEEA. The CDR3 is 15 amino acids. The DNA of the CDR3 is TGTGCCAGCTCCCGAGGCGAGCGGTTCACAGATACGCAGTATTTT. It encodes CASSRGERFTDTQYF.

This clone has a single count. This chain uses TRBV30 with TRBJ1-6, with 9 positions matching TRBD1. V lost 4 bases and J lost 0; bases outside the gene matches: 1. CDR1 is GTSNPN, CDR2 SVGIG, per germline (reference sequence). The CDR3 is 15 amino acids. CDR3 in amino acids: CAWMTGGSYNSPLHF. CDR3 sequence (DNA): TGTGCCTGGATGACAGGGGGCTCCTATAATTCACCCCTCCACTTT. Combining the CDR3 with reference TRBV30 and TRBJ1-6 gives the whole variable domain SQTIHQWPATLVQPVGSPLSLECTVEGTSNPNLYWYRQAAGRGLQLLFYSVGIGQISSEVPQNLSASRPQDRQFILSSKKLLLSDSGFYLCAWMTGGSYNSPLHFGNGTRLTVT.

The genes are TRBV5-1 and TRBJ1-5; maybe TRBD1 (6 bases). Between the trimmed V and J ends, which lost 4 bases and 7 bases, there was a span of 18 bases. Germline V gene data show CDR1 as SGHRS and CDR2 as YFSETQ. The CDR3 sequence is 15 residues long. The CDR3 here is CASSREGGLGQPQHF. DNA of the CDR3: TGCGCCAGCAGCAGGGAGGGGGGCTTGGGGCAGCCCCAGCATTTT. The variable domain in full, completed from reference TRBV5-1 and TRBJ1-5, reads KAGVTQTPRYLIKTRGQQVTLSCSPISGHRSVSWYQQTPGQGLQFLFEYFSETQRNKGNFPGRFSGRQFSNSRSEMNVSTLELGDSALYLCASSREGGLGQPQHFGDGTRLSIL.

The chain combines TRBV4-2 with TRBJ2-5; D possibly corresponds to TRBD1 (7 bases). The germline V gene has CDR1 LGHNA and CDR2 YNFKEQ. The length of the CDR3 is 15 residues. The V end was cut by 4 bases, the J end by 5 bases, with 17 bases between. The CDR3 region is CASSPQRRGRETQYF. As DNA, the CDR3 is TGTGCCAGCAGCCCCCAGAGGAGGGGGCGGGAGACCCAGTACTTC.

This chain joins TRBV7-9 and TRBJ2-5; TRBD2 is a possible D gene (6 bases). The germline V and J ends were trimmed by 1 base and 1 base, with 7 bases remaining between them. Germline CDR1 is SEHNR and CDR2 is FQNEAQ (reference sequence). CDR3 length: 14 residues. CDR3 coding DNA: TGTGCCAGCAGCTTAGGGACTACCCAAGAGACCCAGTACTTC. It yields the protein CASSLGTTQETQYF.

The J gene is TRBJ2-3, the V gene TRBV11-2; TRBD2 matches at 8 bases. The CDR3 length is 13 residues. J was trimmed by 4 bases and V by 6 bases; bases with no gene match: 3. Germline V gene data show CDR1 as SGHAT and CDR2 as FQNNGV. The chain's CDR3 is CASRAGVADTQYF. The CDR3 DNA sequence: TGTGCCAGCAGAGCGGGGGTGGCAGATACGCAGTATTTT.

V is TRBV12-5 and J is TRBJ1-2, with 8 positions matching TRBD1. With 5 bases clipped from V and 8 bases from J, the junction kept 7 bases outside the gene matches. Germline V gene lookup returns CDR1 LGHNT and CDR2 FRNRAP. CDR3 size: 13 residues. The CDR3 loop is CASGPANRGGYTF. Here the CDR3 DNA reads TGTGCTAGTGGTCCGGCCAACAGGGGGGGCTACACCTTC.

The rearrangement links TRBV7-3 to TRBJ2-3, with 10 positions matching TRBD2. The V gene end was trimmed by 7 bases and the J gene end by 6 bases; junction bases not matched to a gene: 7. The CDR3 totals 14 residues. Germline CDR1 SGHTA, CDR2 FQGTGA. CDR3 sequence: CASMQRGGQDTQYF. The CDR3 region has the DNA TGTGCCAGCATGCAGCGGGGGGGCCAGGATACGCAGTATTTT.

The CDR3 sequence: CASSSRDREGEQFF. CDR3 sequence (DNA): TGTGCCAGCAGTTCCCGGGACAGGGAGGGTGAGCAGTTCTTC. This sequence joins TRBV28 and TRBJ2-1; TRBD1 matches at 9 bases. This CDR3 is 14 amino acids long. Germline values: CDR1 MDHEN, CDR2 SYDVKM. V lost 4 bases and J lost 9; bases outside the gene matches: 7.

This clone was seen a handful of times. The chain uses TRBV9 and TRBJ1-4; TRBD1 matches at 10 bases. Germline V gives CDR1 SGDLS, CDR2 YYNGEE. J gave up 6 bases and V 4 bases, and 9 bases lay outside the gene matches. The CDR3 totals 16 residues. The CDR3 region is CASSQTGGAWDEKLFF. In DNA form, the CDR3 reads TGTGCCAGCAGCCAGACAGGGGGCGCTTGGGATGAAAAACTGTTTTTT.

This clone was recorded once. The gene calls are TRBV7-9 and TRBJ1-2; D is unclear. V was trimmed by 6 bases and J by 2 bases, leaving 10 bases between them. Per germline, CDR1 SEHNR and CDR2 FQNEAQ (reference sequence). This CDR3 region has 13 residues. The CDR3 DNA reads TGTGCCAGCAGTACGGGGTTCAACTATGGCTACACCTTC. As protein: CASSTGFNYGYTF.

The chain has TRBV7-9 and TRBJ1-4; 7 bases line up with TRBD1. Germline values: CDR1 SEHNR, CDR2 FQNEAQ (reference sequence). The CDR3 contains 17 residues. The J segment lost 0 bases and the V segment lost 1 base, leaving 5 bases of the junction unmatched. The CDR3 region has the DNA TGTGCCAGCAGCTTAGGATGGACAGGCCCAACTAATGAAAAACTGTTTTTT. Protein: CASSLGWTGPTNEKLFF.

A single count supports this clone. This chain links TRBV29-1 with TRBJ1-5; 10 bases fit TRBD1. Germline lookup yields CDR1 SQVTM and CDR2 ANQGSEA. The CDR3 runs to 13 residues. The V segment lost 6 bases and the J segment 6 bases; nucleotides outside the gene matches: 5. The CDR3 sequence is CSVARDRGQPQHF. CDR3 DNA sequence: TGCAGCGTCGCTCGGGACAGGGGTCAGCCCCAGCATTTT.